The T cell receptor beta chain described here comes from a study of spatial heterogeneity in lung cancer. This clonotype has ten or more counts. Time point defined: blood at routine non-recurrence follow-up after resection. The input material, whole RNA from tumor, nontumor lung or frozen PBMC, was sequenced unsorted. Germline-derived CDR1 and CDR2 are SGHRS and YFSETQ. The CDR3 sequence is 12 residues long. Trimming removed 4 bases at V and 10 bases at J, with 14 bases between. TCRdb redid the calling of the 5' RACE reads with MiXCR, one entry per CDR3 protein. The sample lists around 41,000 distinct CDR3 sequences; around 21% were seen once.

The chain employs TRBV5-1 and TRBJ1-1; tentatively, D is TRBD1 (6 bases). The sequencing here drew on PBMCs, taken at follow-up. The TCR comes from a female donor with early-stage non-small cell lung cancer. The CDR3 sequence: CASSNNRARAFF. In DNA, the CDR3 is TGCGCCAGCAGCAACAACAGGGCCAGAGCTTTCTTT.